This T cell receptor (beta chain) came from a study of shared clonotypes between healthy human individuals. Study-level findings and limits: Naive subsets generally exceeded memory subsets in estimated richness. Unshared clonotypes carried lower generation probabilities than those common to all four donors.

Note on this clone: Its matching antigen is unknown.

Naive CD4+ cells were CD45RA-selected; the remaining cells were memory. Assay: immunoSEQ multiplex PCR; the TCRdb copy retains only in-frame clones and omits some. The sample yields some 2,500,000 clones, 93% seen once. V shed 5 bases and J shed 5 bases, with 17 bases lying between them. Germline V CDR1 and CDR2: SGHRS, YFSETQ. The CDR3 sequence is 15 residues long. V gene TRBV5-1 combines with J gene TRBJ2-1; D unresolved. The sequenced material came from naive CD4+ T cells from PBMCs. Subset denoted: CD45RA+ positively selected. The clonotype originates from a man aged 18-30 years in good health. Some clones in this sample may be carry-over from other donors' samples. CDR3 amino acids: CASSTLRAANNEQFF. The CDR3 nucleotides are TGCGCCAGCAGTACTTTGCGTGCTGCGAACAATGAGCAGTTCTTC.